Below are 15 T cell receptor beta chains sequenced from a single sample in a study of shared clonotypes between healthy human individuals. Profiling relied on immunoSEQ multiplex PCR, and the TCRdb table lists in-frame clones only, not all of them. Here the sample spans under 2,500,000 clones, approximately 95% being singletons. Sequenced sample: naive CD4+ T cells sorted from blood. Sample subset: CD45RA+ positively selected. These receptors were obtained from a young man in good health.

About this clone: The same CDR3 arises from other DNA sequences in this sample as well. The rearrangement links TRBV7-9 to TRBJ1-4; 7 bases match TRBD1. The CDR3 is 14 amino acids. Germline V gene lookup returns CDR1 SEHNR and CDR2 FQNEAQ (reference sequence). V lost 5 bases to trimming and J lost 5 bases; unmatched junction nucleotides: 5. CDR3: CASSLGTANEKLFF. CDR3 nucleotides: TGTGCCAGCAGCCTCGGGACAGCGAATGAAAAACTGTTTTTT.

V gene TRBV5-1 combines with J gene TRBJ1-4; D gene ambiguous. The CDR3 extends over 13 amino acids. In germline, CDR1 is SGHRS, CDR2 YFSETQ. V lost 5 bases and J lost 0, with 5 bases in between. CDR3 region: CASRVSTNEKLFF. CDR3 sequence (DNA): TGCGCCAGCAGGGTGTCAACTAATGAAAAACTGTTTTTT.

The gene calls are TRBV19 and TRBJ2-5, with D possibly being TRBD1 (6 bases). V lost 6 bases, J lost 2 bases, and 16 bases lay in between. The length of the CDR3 is 15 residues. Germline V gene data show CDR1 as LNHDA and CDR2 as SQIVND (reference sequence). The DNA of the CDR3 is TGTGCCAGTAGGCCGTTGGGGGCACAACAAGAGACCCAGTACTTC. Residues: CASRPLGAQQETQYF.

This clone was detected once. CDR3 in amino acids: CASSEYGGPNSPLHF. In nucleotides, the CDR3 is TGTGCCAGCAGTGAGTACGGGGGGCCCAATTCACCCCTCCACTTT. The V and J genes are TRBV6-1 and TRBJ1-6; perhaps TRBD1 as D (6 bases). Germline V gene data show CDR1 as MNHNS and CDR2 as SASEGT. The ends were cut back, 3 bases at V and 7 bases at J, with 13 bases in the middle. The CDR3 spans 15 residues.

Concerning this clone itself: An end of the junction does not agree with germline; a read error may underlie this. The V and J genes are TRBV4-3 and TRBJ2-5; D remains ambiguous. The CDR3 contains 13 residues. CDR1 is LGHNA and CDR2 is YSLEER in the germline V gene. In DNA form, the CDR3 reads TGCGCCAGCAGCCAAGATCTACAAGTGCCCCAATACTTC. Translating gives CASSQDLQVPQYF.

The gene calls are TRBV11-2 and TRBJ1-1, with TRBD1 identical over 7 bases. With V trimmed by 7 bases and J by 2 bases, 13 bases remained unmatched. Germline assignment: CDR1 SGHAT and CDR2 FQNNGV. CDR3 size: 16 residues. The DNA for the CDR3 is TGTGCCAGCACCTATTCTAGGACAGGCCATAACACTGAAGCTTTCTTT. Its translation: CASTYSRTGHNTEAFF.

The rearrangement joins TRBV5-5 to TRBJ1-3; possibly TRBD1 for D (5 bases). The CDR3 spans 15 residues. Germline V CDR1 and CDR2: SGHKS, YYEKEE (reference sequence). Between the trimmed V and J ends, which lost 0 bases and 4 bases, there was a span of 11 bases. In nucleotides, the CDR3 is TGTGCCAGCAGCTTGGACGCAGGGATGGGAAACACCATATATTTT. Protein product: CASSLDAGMGNTIYF.

There are a few counts of this clone. The chain employs TRBV29-1 and TRBJ1-2; 7 bases agree with TRBD1. Germline trimming cut 6 bases from V and 8 bases from J; bases unmatched to any gene: 6. The CDR3 has 11 amino acids. Germline V gene lookup returns CDR1 SQVTM and CDR2 ANQGSEA. CDR3 amino acids: CSVVPTGGYTF. CDR3 coding DNA: TGCAGCGTCGTACCGACAGGGGGCTACACCTTC.

V gene TRBV2 combines with J gene TRBJ1-1; D is possibly TRBD1 (5 bases). Looked up from germline, CDR1 is SNHLY and CDR2 is FYNNEI. The V and J ends lost 6 bases and 1 base respectively, with 12 bases between them. This CDR3 has 14 amino acids. The CDR3 bases are TGTGCCAGCAGGGGCAGGGAAGCGAACACTGAAGCTTTCTTT. Residues: CASRGREANTEAFF.

The chain joins TRBV10-1 to TRBJ2-1; 7 bases map to TRBD2. This CDR3 has 13 amino acids. V lost 8 bases to trimming and J lost 9 bases; unmatched junction nucleotides: 10. Germline V gene lookup returns CDR1 WNHNN and CDR2 SYGVQD (reference sequence). In DNA, the CDR3 is TGCGCCAGCGGTAGGCGGGAGTACGGTGAGCAGTTCTTC. Its translation: CASGRREYGEQFF.

This chain connects TRBV5-4 to TRBJ2-7; TRBD2 aligns across 11 bases. The CDR3 runs to 14 residues. Trimming cost V 2 bases and J 5 bases; bases outside gene matches: 3. CDR1 is SGHNT and CDR2 is YYREEE in the germline V gene (reference sequence). The CDR3 region is CASSLLGLADEQYF. CDR3 sequence (DNA): TGTGCCAGCAGCTTACTGGGACTAGCGGACGAGCAGTACTTC.

The CDR3 loop reads CASSALSGIYEQYF. CDR3 nucleotide sequence: TGTGCCAGTAGTGCCCTGTCGGGCATATACGAGCAGTACTTC. The genes are TRBV19 and TRBJ2-7; D remains unclear. Germline assignment: CDR1 LNHDA and CDR2 SQIVND (reference sequence). Deletions cut 5 bases from V and 4 bases from J, with 15 bases between. The length of the CDR3 is 14 residues.

This clone was recorded only once. This chain connects TRBV19 to TRBJ1-2; 7 bases line up with TRBD1. The CDR3 length is 14 residues. The junction had 7 bases not matched to a gene; V was cut back by 5 bases and J by 4 bases. CDR1 is LNHDA, CDR2 SQIVND, per germline (reference sequence). The CDR3 sequence is CASSPIRDSYGYTF. In DNA form, the CDR3 reads TGTGCCAGTAGTCCAATCCGGGACAGCTATGGCTACACCTTC.

The genes are TRBV6-5 and TRBJ2-3; D is unresolved. Germline V gene data show CDR1 as MNHEY and CDR2 as SVGAGI. Deletions cut 2 bases from V and 2 bases from J, with 8 bases between. The CDR3 covers 14 residues. Here the CDR3 reads CASSYGPLTDTQYF. In nucleotides, the CDR3 is TGTGCCAGCAGTTACGGACCACTCACAGATACGCAGTATTTT.

The rearrangement links TRBV27 to TRBJ2-7; D may correspond to TRBD1 or TRBD2 (5 bases each). CDR1 is MNHEY and CDR2 is SMNVEV in the germline V gene (reference sequence). The CDR3 contains 14 residues. Trimming removed 3 bases from V and 1 base from J, with 10 bases in between. CDR3 region: CASSLGPGSYEQYF. Here the CDR3 DNA reads TGTGCCAGCAGTTTGGGACCGGGATCCTACGAGCAGTACTTC.